Sequencing of this T cell receptor (beta chain) was carried out in a study of T cell repertoires in aging, cancer and after chemotherapy. Study details: Donors were grouped into six age bands spanning 30 or younger through 70 or older. Study observations and caveats: No conclusions about immunological memory after chemotherapy can be drawn from the repertoire data. Compared with age-matched healthy donors, untreated hematological or solid cancer patients showed higher blood TCR clonality. Loss of evenness, beyond lost richness, contributed to age-related TCR diversity decline in cancer patients.

The CDR3 is 14 amino acids. Germline CDR1 is LNHDA and CDR2 is SQIVND (reference sequence). The V and J ends lost 7 bases and 4 bases, in that order; junction bases with no gene match: 7. Multiplex touch-down PCR with TRB-A/B primers amplified rearranged V-D-J TRB sequences. TCRdb re-derived calls from the multiplex PCR reads in MiXCR, one entry per CDR3 protein. The data show around 1,000 distinct CDR3 sequences, around 25% seen once. TCR beta rearrangements were amplified from peripheral blood genomic DNA. This clonotype is classed as large. Its antigen is as yet unknown. The TCR was taken from a human donor with a solid tumor. What was sequenced was blood. J is TRBJ1-2 and V is TRBV19; 9 bases are shared with TRBD1. In DNA form, the CDR3 reads TGTGCCAGTACCCTGACAGGGGGTCCCTATGGCTACACCTTC. This translates into CASTLTGGPYGYTF.